This record concerns one T cell receptor beta chain sequence. Its antigen remains unidentified. Per-base qualities were not stored, and no clone one base away is much larger. The data originate from a study of T cell changes during pregnancy in multiple sclerosis (dated by TCRdb to between 2017 and 2020). Regarding the research as a whole: The study examined how the T cell repertoire changed over the course of pregnancy in women with multiple sclerosis.

CDR1 and CDR2 are drawn from the germline V gene (reference sequence): LNHDA, SQIVND. V lost 5 bases and J lost 7 bases; the stretch between them is 24 bases long. Measured from the cysteine to the phenylalanine, the CDR3 is 17 residues long. Only CDR3 DNA is held: 51 bases, read in frame from base 1. Library preparation employed the immunoSEQ multiplex PCR assay. This immuneACCESS table, as held by TCRdb, lists in-frame sequences with V and J called but not all clones. Of the missing ones, under half trace to an unresolved V gene in checked studies; the others have no known cause. Counted in this sample were fewer than 75,000 clones; 85% to 95% of them appeared once. The top ten constitute roughly 3.6% of the sample.

The sequence derives from a female donor in good health, enrolled as a control in a pregnancy study. The source material was peripheral blood, sampled after pregnancy. The rearrangement joined TRBV19 to TRBJ2-1, with a weak D call of TRBD2 (6 bases match). For the CDR3, the sequence is CASSEEPGLGGRNEQFF. The DNA sequence reads TGTGCCAGTAGTGAAGAGCCGGGACTGGGGGGAAGGAATGAGCAGTTCTTC. Here the CDR3 is joined to the reference TRBV19 and TRBJ2-1 genes, and the full variable domain is: DGGITQSPKYLFRKEGQNVTLSCEQNLNHDAMYWYRQDPGQGLRLIYYSQIVNDFQKGDIAEGYSVSREKKESFPLTVTSAQKNPTAFYLCASSEEPGLGGRNEQFFGPGTRLTVL.